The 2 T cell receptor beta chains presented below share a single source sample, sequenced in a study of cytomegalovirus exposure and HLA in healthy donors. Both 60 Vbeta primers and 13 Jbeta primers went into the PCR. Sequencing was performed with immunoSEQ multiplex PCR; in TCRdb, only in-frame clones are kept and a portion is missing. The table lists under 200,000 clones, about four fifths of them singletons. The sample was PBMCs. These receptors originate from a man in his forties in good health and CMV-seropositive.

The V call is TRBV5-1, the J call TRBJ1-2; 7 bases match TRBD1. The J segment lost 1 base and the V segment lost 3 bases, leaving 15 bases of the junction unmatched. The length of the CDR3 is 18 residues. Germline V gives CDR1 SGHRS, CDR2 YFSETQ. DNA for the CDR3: TGCGCCAGCAGCTCAAAATATATAGGGACAGAAGATAACTATGGCTACACCTTC. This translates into CASSSKYIGTEDNYGYTF. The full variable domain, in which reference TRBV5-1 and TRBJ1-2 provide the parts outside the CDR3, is KAGVTQTPRYLIKTRGQQVTLSCSPISGHRSVSWYQQTPGQGLQFLFEYFSETQRNKGNFPGRFSGRQFSNSRSEMNVSTLELGDSALYLCASSSKYIGTEDNYGYTFGSGTRLTVV.

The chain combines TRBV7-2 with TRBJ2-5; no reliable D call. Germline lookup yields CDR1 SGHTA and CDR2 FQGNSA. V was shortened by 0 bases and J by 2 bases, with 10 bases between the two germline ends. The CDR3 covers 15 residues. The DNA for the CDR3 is TGTGCCAGCAGCTTAGCGCCTAACAGTCAAGAGACCCAGTACTTC. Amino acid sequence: CASSLAPNSQETQYF.